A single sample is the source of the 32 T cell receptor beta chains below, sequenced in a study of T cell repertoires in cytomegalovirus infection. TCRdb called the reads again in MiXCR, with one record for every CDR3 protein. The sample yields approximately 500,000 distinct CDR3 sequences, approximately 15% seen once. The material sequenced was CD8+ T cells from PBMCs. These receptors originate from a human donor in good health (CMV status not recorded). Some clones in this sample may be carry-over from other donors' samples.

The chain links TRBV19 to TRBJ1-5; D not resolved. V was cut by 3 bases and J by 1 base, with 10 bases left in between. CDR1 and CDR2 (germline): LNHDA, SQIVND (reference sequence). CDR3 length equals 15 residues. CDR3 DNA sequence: TGTGCCAGTAGTATTGGAGTTGGGAGCAATCAGCCCCAGCATTTT. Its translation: CASSIGVGSNQPQHF.

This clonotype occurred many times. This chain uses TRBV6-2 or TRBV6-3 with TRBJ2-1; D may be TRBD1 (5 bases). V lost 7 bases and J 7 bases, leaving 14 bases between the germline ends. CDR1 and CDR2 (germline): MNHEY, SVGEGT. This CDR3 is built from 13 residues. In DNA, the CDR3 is TGTGCCAGCAACTTGAAAAGGGGAAATGAGCAGTTCTTC. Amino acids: CASNLKRGNEQFF.

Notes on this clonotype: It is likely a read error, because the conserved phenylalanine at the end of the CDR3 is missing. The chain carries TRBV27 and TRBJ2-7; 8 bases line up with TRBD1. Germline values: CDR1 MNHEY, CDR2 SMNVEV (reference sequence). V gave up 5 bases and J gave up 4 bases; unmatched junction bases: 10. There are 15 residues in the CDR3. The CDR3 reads CASSATGVGVYEQYL. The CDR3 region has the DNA TGTGCCAGCAGTGCGACAGGGGTGGGGGTTTACGAGCAGTACTTA.

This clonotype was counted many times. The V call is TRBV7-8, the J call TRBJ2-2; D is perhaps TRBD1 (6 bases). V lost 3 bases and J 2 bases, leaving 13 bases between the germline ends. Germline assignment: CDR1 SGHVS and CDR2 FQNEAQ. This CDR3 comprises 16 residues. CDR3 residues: CASSLDPGTNTGELFF. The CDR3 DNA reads TGTGCCAGCAGCTTGGACCCAGGGACAAACACCGGGGAGCTGTTTTTT.

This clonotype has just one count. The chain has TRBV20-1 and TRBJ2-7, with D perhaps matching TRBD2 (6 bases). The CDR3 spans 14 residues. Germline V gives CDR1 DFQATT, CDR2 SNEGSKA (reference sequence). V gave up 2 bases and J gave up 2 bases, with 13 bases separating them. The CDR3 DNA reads TGCAGTGCTAGACCTGGGGGGATTCCCTACGAGCAGTACTTC. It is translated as CSARPGGIPYEQYF.

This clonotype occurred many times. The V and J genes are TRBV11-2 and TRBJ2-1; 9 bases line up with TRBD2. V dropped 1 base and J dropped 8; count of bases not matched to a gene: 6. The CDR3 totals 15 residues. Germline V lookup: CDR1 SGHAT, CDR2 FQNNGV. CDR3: CASSLAGGGADEQFF. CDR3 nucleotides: TGTGCCAGCAGCTTAGCTGGCGGGGGGGCCGATGAGCAGTTCTTC. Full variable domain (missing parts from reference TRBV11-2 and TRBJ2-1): EAGVAQSPRYKIIEKRQSVAFWCNPISGHATLYWYQQILGQGPKLLIQFQNNGVVDDSQLPKDRFSAERLKGVDSTLKIQPAKLEDSAVYLCASSLAGGGADEQFFGPGTRLTVL.

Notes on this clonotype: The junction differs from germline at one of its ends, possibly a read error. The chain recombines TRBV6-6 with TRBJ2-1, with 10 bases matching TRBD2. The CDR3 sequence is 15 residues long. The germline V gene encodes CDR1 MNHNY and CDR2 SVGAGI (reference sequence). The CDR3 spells CARSSQAGGRNEPFF. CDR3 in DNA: TGTGCCAGAAGTTCCCAAGCGGGGGGGCGCAATGAGCCGTTCTTC.

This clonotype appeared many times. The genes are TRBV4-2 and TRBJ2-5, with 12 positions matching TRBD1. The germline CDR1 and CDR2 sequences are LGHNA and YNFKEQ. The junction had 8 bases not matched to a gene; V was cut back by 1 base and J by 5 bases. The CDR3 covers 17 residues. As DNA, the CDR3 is TGTGCCAGCAGCCAAGCGTCCGGGACAGGGGGCTGGGAGACCCAGTACTTC. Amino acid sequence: CASSQASGTGGWETQYF.

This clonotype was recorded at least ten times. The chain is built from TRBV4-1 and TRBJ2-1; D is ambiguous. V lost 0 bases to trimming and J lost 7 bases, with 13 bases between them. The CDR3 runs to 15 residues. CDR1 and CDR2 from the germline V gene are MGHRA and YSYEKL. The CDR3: CASSQEFVVANEQFF. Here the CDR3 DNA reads TGCGCCAGCAGCCAAGAGTTTGTGGTTGCAAATGAGCAGTTCTTC.

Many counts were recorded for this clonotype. This CDR3 reads CSARAGLAGTQYNEQFF. In DNA, the CDR3 is TGCAGTGCTAGAGCAGGGTTAGCGGGGACACAGTACAATGAGCAGTTCTTC. The chain carries TRBV20-1 and TRBJ2-1; TRBD2 matches at 8 bases. This CDR3 has 17 residues. With V trimmed by 1 base and J by 4 bases, 12 bases remained unmatched. The germline gives CDR1 DFQATT, CDR2 SNEGSKA (reference sequence).

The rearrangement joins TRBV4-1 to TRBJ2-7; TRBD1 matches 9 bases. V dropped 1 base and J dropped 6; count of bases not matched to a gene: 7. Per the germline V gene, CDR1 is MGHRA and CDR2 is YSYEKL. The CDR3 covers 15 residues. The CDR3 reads CASSQGRDRATEQYF. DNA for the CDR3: TGCGCCAGCAGCCAAGGCCGGGACAGGGCTACCGAGCAGTACTTC.

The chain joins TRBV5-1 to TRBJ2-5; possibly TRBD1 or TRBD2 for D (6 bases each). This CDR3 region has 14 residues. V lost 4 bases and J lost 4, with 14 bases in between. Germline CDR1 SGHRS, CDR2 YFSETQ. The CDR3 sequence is CASSRLGGRETQYF. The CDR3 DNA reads TGCGCCAGCAGCCGCCTAGGGGGGCGAGAGACCCAGTACTTC.

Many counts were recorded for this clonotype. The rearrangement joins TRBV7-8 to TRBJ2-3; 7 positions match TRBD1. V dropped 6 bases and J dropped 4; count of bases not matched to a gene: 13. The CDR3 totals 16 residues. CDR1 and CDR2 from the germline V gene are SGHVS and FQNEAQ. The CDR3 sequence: CASSQTGTAISDTQYF. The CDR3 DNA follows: TGTGCCAGCAGTCAGACCGGGACAGCTATCTCAGATACGCAGTATTTT.

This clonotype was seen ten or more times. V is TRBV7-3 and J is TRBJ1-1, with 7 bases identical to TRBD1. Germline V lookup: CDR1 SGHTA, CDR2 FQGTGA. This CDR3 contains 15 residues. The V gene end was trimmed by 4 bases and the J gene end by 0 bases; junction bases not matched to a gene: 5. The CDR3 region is CASSSWDRVNTEAFF. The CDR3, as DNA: TGTGCCAGCAGCTCCTGGGACAGAGTGAACACTGAAGCTTTCTTT. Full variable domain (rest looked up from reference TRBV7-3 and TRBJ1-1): GAGVSQTPSNKVTEKGKYVELRCDPISGHTALYWYRQSLGQGPEFLIYFQGTGAADDSGLPNDRFFAVRPEGSVSTLKIQRTERGDSAVYLCASSSWDRVNTEAFFGQGTRLTVV.

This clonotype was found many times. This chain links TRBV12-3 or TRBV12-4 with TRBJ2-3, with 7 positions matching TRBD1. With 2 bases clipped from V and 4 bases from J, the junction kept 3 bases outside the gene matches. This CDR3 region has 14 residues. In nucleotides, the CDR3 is TGTGCCAGCAGTTTAAGGGGGCCGGCAGATACGCAGTATTTT. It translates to CASSLRGPADTQYF.

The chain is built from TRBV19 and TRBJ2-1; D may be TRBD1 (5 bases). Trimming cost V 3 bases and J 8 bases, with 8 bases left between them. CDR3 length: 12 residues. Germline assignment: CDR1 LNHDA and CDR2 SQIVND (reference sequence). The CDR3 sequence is CASSISRDEQFF. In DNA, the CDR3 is TGTGCCAGTAGTATCTCCAGGGATGAGCAGTTCTTC. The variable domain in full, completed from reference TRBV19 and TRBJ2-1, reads DGGITQSPKYLFRKEGQNVTLSCEQNLNHDAMYWYRQDPGQGLRLIYYSQIVNDFQKGDIAEGYSVSREKKESFPLTVTSAQKNPTAFYLCASSISRDEQFFGPGTRLTVL.

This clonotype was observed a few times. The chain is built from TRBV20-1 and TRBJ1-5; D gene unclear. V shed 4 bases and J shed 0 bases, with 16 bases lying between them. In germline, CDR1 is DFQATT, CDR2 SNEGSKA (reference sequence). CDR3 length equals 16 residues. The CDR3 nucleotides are TGCAGTGCTACCCTCGGACGGCTGTATAGCAATCAGCCCCAGCATTTT. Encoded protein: CSATLGRLYSNQPQHF.

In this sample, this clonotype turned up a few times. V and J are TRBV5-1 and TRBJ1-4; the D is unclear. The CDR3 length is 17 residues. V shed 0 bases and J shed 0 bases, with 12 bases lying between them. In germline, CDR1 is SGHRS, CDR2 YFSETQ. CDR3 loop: CASSLEGEDTTNEKLFF. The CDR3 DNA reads TGCGCCAGCAGCTTGGAGGGCGAGGATACAACTAATGAAAAACTGTTTTTT.

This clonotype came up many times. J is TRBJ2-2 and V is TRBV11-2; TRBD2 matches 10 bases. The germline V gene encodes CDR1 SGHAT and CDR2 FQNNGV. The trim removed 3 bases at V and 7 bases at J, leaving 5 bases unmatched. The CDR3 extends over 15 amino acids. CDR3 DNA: TGTGCCAGCAGCTTTCTAGCGGGAGACTTCGGGGAGCTGTTTTTT. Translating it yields CASSFLAGDFGELFF.

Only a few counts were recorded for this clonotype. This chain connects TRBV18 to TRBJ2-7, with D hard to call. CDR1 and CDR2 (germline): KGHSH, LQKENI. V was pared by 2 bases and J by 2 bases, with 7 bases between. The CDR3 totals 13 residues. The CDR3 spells CASSPTAPYEQYF. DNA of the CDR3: TGTGCCAGCTCACCAACAGCACCCTACGAGCAGTACTTC. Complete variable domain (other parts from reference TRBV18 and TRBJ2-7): NAGVMQNPRHLVRRRGQEARLRCSPMKGHSHVYWYRQLPEEGLKFMVYLQKENIIDESGMPKERFSAEFPKEGPSILRIQQVVRGDSAAYFCASSPTAPYEQYFGPGTRLTVT.

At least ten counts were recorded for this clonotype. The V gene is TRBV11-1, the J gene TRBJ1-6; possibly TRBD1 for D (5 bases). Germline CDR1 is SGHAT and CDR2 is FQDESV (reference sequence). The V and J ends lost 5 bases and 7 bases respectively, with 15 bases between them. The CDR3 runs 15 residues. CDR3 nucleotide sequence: TGTGCCAGCAGCCGGGAGGCAGGGAGCAATTCACCCCTCCACTTT. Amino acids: CASSREAGSNSPLHF.

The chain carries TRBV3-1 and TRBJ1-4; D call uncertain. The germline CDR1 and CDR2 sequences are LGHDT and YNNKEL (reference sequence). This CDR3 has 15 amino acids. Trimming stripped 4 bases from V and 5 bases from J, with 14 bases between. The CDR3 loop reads CASSPRAPGNEKLFF. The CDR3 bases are TGTGCCAGCAGCCCTCGGGCCCCCGGGAATGAAAAACTGTTTTTT.

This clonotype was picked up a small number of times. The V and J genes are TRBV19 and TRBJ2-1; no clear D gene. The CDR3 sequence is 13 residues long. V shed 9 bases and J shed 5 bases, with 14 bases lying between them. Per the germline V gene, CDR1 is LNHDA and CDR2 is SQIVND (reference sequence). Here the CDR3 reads CASLEPSHNEQFF. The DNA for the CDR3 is TGTGCCAGCTTAGAACCATCCCACAATGAGCAGTTCTTC.

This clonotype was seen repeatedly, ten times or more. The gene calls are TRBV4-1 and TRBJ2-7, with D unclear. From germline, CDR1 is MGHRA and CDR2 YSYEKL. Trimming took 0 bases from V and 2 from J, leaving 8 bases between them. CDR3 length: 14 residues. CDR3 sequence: CASSQEVITYEQYF. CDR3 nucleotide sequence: TGCGCCAGCAGCCAAGAAGTCATTACCTACGAGCAGTACTTC.

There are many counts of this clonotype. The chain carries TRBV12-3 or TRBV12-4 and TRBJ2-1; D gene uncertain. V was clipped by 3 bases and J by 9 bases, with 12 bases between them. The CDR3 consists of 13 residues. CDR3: CASSFGLSGEQFF. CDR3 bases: TGTGCCAGCAGTTTCGGCCTCTCGGGTGAGCAGTTCTTC.

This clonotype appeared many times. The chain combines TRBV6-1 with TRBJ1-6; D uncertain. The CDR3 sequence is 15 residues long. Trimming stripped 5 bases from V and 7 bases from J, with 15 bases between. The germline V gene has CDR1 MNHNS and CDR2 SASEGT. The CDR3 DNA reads TGTGCCAGCAGTTTAGGACGTAGACCCAATTCACCCCTCCACTTT. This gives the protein CASSLGRRPNSPLHF.

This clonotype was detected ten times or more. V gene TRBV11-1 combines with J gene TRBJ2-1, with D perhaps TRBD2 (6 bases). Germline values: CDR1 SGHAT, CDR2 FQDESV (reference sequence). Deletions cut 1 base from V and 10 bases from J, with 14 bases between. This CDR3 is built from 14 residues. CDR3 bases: TGTGCCAGCAGCTTAGAGGGCCTAGCGATAGAGCAGTTCTTC. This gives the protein CASSLEGLAIEQFF. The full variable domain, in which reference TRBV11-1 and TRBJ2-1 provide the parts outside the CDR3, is EAEVAQSPRYKITEKSQAVAFWCDPISGHATLYWYRQILGQGPELLVQFQDESVVDDSQLPKDRFSAERLKGVDSTLKIQPAELGDSAMYLCASSLEGLAIEQFFGPGTRLTVL.

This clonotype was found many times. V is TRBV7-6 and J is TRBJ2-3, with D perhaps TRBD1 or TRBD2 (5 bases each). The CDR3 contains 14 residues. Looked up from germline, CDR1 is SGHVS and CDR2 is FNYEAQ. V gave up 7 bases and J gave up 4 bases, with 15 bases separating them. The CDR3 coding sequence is TGTGCCAGCATCCCTAGTGGGGGATCAGATACGCAGTATTTT. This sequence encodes CASIPSGGSDTQYF.

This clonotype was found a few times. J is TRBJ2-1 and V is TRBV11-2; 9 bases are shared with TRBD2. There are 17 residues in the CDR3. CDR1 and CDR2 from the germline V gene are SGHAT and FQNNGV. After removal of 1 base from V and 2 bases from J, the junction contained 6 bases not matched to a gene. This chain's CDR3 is CASSLAHSGGPYNEQFF. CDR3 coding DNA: TGTGCCAGCAGCTTAGCACATAGCGGGGGCCCCTACAATGAGCAGTTCTTC.

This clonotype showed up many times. The CDR3 is CASSLDRGNNEQFF. For the CDR3, the DNA is TGTGCCAGCAGCTTGGACAGGGGGAACAATGAGCAGTTCTTC. The V gene is TRBV11-3, the J gene TRBJ2-1; 10 positions match TRBD1. The trim removed 3 bases at V and 5 bases at J, leaving 1 base unmatched. Germline loops: CDR1 SGHNT, CDR2 YENEEA. The CDR3 consists of 14 residues.

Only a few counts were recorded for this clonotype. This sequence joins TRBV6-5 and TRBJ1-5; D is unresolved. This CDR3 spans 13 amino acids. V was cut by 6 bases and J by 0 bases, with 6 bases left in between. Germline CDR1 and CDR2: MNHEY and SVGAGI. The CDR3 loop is CASRLYSNQPQHF. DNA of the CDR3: TGTGCCAGCAGACTGTATAGCAATCAGCCCCAGCATTTT.

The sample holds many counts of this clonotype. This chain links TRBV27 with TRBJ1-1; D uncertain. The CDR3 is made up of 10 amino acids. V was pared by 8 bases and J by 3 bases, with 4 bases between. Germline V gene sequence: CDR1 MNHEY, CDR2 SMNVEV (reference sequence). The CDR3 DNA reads TGTGCCAGCGGGGACACTGAAGCTTTCTTT. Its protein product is CASGDTEAFF.